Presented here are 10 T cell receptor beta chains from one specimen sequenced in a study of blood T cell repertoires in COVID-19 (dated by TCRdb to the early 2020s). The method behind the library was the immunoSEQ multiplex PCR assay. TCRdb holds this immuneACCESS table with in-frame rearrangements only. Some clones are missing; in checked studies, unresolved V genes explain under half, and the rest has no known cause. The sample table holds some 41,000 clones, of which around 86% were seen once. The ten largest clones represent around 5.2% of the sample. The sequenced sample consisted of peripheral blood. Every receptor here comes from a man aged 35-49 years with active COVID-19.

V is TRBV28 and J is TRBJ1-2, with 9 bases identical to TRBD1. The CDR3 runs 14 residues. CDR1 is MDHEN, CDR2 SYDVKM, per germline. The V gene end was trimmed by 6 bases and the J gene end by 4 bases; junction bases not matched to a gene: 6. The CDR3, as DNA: TGTGCCAGCAGAAGAGGACAGGGGACCTATGGCTACACCTTC. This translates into CASRRGQGTYGYTF.

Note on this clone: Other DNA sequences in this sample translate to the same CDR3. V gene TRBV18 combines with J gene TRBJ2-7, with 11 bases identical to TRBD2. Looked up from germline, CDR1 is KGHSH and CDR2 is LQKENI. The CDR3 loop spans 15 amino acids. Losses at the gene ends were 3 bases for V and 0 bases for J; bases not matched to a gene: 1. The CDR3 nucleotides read TGTGCCAGCTCACCTGGGACTAGCGGCTCCTACGAGCAGTACTTC. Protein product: CASSPGTSGSYEQYF. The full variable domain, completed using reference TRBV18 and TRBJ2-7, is NAGVMQNPRHLVRRRGQEARLRCSPMKGHSHVYWYRQLPEEGLKFMVYLQKENIIDESGMPKERFSAEFPKEGPSILRIQQVVRGDSAAYFCASSPGTSGSYEQYFGPGTRLTVT.

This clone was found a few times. CDR3 residues: CASSLTRSRAYEQYF. CDR3 DNA: TGTGCCAGCAGCTTGACGAGGTCCAGGGCTTACGAGCAGTACTTC. This sequence joins TRBV5-6 and TRBJ2-7, with D possibly TRBD1 on 5 matching bases. The CDR3 is made up of 15 amino acids. Deletions cut 1 base from V and 4 bases from J, with 15 bases between. CDR1 and CDR2 (germline): SGHDT, YYEEEE.

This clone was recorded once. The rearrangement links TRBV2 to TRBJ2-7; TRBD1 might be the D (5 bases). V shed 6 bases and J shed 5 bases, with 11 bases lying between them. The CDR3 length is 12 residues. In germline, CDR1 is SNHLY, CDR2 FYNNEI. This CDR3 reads CASSFTGNEQYF. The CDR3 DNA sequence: TGTGCCAGCAGCTTCACAGGTAACGAGCAGTACTTC.

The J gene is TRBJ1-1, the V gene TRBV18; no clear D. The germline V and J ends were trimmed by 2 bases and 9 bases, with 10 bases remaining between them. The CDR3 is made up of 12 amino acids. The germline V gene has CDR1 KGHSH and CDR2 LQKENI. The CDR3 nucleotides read TGTGCCAGCTCACCAGTTCGAGAACAAGCTTTCTTT. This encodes CASSPVREQAFF.

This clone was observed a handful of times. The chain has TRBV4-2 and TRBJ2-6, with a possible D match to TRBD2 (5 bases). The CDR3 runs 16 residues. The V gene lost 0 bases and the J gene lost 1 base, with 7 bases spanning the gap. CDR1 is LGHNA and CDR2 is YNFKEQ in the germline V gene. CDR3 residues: CASSQDRTSGANVLTF. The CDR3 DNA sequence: TGTGCCAGCAGCCAAGATCGGACTTCTGGGGCCAACGTCCTGACTTTC.

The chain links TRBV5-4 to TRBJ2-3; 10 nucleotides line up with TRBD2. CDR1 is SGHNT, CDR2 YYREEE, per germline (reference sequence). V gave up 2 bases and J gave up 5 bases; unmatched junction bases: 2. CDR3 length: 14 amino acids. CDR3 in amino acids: CASSLAGGRDTQYF. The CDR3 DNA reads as TGTGCCAGCAGCTTAGCGGGAGGGAGAGATACGCAGTATTTT.

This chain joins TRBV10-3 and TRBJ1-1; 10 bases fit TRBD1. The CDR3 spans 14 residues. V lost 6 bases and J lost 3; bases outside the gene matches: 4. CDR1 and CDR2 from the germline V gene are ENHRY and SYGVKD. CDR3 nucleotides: TGTGCCATCAGGGCGGGACAGGGGTACACTGAAGCTTTCTTT. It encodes CAIRAGQGYTEAFF.

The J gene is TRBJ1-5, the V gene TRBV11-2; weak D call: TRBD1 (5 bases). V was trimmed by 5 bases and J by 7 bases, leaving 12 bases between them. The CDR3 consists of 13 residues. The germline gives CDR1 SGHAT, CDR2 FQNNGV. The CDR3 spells CASSPRQRQPQHF. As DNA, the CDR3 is TGTGCCAGCAGCCCAAGACAGAGGCAGCCCCAGCATTTT. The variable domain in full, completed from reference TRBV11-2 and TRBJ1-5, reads EAGVAQSPRYKIIEKRQSVAFWCNPISGHATLYWYQQILGQGPKLLIQFQNNGVVDDSQLPKDRFSAERLKGVDSTLKIQPAKLEDSAVYLCASSPRQRQPQHFGDGTRLSIL.

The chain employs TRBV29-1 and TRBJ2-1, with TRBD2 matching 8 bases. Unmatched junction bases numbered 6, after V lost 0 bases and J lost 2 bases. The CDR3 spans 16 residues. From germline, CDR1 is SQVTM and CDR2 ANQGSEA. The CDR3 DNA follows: TGCAGCGTTGAAGATCGTGGGCGGGAGGCCTACAATGAGCAGTTCTTC. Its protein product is CSVEDRGREAYNEQFF.